This note documents a single T cell receptor (beta chain) sequence. TCRdb re-called the RT-PCR reads with MiXCR, one entry per CDR3 protein. The table shows about 680,000 distinct CDR3 sequences, with 12% to 15% occurring only once. This CDR3 is built from 15 residues. CDR1 and CDR2 (germline): DFQATT, SNEGSKA (reference sequence). V dropped 0 bases and J dropped 11 bases, with 20 bases sitting between them. This receptor was identified in a female donor in good health, serving as a healthy control. The sequenced sample consisted of memory CD4+ T cells from blood. This chain connects TRBV20-1 to TRBJ1-5; D is possibly TRBD1 (5 bases). The DNA for the CDR3 is TGCAGTGCTAGAGATGGGGGGGGGAGACTCAGGTCCCAGCATTTT. This gives the protein CSARDGGGRLRSQHF.